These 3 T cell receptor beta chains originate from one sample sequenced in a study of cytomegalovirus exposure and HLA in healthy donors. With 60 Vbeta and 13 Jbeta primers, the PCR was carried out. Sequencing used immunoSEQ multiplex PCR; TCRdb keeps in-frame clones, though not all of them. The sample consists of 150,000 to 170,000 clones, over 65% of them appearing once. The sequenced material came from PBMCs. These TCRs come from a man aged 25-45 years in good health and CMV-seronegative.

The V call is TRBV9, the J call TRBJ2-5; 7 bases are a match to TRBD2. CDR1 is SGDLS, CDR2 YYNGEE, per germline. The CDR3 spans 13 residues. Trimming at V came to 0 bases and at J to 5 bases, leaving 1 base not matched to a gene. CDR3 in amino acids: CASSVEGGETQYF. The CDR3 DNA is TGTGCCAGCAGCGTAGAGGGAGGGGAGACCCAGTACTTC.

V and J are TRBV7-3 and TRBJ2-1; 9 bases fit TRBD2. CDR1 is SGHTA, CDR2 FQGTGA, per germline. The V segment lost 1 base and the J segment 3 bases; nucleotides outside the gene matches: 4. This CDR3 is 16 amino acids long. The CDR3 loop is CASSLKPSGNYNEQFF. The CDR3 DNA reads TGTGCCAGCAGCTTAAAGCCTAGCGGGAACTACAATGAGCAGTTCTTC.

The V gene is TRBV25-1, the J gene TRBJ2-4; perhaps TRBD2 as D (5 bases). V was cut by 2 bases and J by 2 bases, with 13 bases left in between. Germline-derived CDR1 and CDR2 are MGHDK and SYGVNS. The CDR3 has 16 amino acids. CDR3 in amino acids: CASSEEGYGSKNIQYF. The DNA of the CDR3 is TGTGCCAGCAGTGAAGAGGGATACGGGTCCAAAAACATTCAGTACTTC.